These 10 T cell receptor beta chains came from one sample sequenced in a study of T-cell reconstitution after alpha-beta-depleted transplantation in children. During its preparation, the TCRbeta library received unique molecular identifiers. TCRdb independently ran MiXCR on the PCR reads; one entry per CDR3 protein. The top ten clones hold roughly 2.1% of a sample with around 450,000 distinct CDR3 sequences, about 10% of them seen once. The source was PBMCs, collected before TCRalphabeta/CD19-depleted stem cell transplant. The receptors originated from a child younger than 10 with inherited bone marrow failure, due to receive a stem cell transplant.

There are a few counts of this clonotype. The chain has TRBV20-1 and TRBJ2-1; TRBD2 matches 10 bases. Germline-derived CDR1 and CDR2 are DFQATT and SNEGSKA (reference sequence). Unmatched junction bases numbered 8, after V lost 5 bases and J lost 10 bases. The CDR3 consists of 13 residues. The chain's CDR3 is CSAPLAGGVEQFF. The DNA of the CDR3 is TGCAGTGCTCCCTTAGCGGGAGGAGTCGAGCAGTTCTTC.

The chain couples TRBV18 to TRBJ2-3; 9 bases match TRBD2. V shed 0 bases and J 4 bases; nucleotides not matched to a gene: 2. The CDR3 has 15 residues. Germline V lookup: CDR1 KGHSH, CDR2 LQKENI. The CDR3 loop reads CASSPPSGSSDTQYF. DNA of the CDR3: TGTGCCAGCTCACCACCTAGCGGGAGTTCAGATACGCAGTATTTT.

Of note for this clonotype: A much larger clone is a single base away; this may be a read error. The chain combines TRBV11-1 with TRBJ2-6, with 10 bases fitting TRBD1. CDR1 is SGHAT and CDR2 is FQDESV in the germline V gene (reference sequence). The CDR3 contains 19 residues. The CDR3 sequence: CASRSPRTGGSSGANILTF. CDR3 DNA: TGTGCCAGCAGAAGCCCCCGGACAGGGGGGTCCTCTGGGGCCAACATCCTGACTTTC.

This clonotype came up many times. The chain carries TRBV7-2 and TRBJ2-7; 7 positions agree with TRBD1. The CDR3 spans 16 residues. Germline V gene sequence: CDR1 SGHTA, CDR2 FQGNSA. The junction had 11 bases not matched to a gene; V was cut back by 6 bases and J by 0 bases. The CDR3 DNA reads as TGTGCCAGCAGTCGGACTCGGACAGGAAGCTCCTACGAGCAGTACTTC. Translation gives CASSRTRTGSSYEQYF.

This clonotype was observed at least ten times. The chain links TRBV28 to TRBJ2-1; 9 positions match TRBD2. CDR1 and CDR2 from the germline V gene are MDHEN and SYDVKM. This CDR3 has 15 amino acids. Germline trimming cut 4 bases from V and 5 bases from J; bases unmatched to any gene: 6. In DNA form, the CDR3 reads TGTGCCAGCAGTTCTAGCGGGGAGATCAACAATGAGCAGTTCTTC. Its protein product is CASSSSGEINNEQFF.

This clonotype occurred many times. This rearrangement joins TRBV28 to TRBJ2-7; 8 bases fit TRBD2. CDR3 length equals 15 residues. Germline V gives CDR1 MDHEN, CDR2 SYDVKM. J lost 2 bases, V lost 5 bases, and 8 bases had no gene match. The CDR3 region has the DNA TGTGCCAGCAGTCGGGTCCGGGAGGGCCCCTACGAGCAGTACTTC. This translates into CASSRVREGPYEQYF.

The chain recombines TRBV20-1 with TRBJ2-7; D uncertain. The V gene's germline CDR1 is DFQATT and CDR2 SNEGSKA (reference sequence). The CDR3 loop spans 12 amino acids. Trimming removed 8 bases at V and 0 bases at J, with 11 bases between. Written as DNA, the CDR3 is TGCAGTATACGGACGTTCTCCTACGAGCAGTACTTC. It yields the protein CSIRTFSYEQYF.

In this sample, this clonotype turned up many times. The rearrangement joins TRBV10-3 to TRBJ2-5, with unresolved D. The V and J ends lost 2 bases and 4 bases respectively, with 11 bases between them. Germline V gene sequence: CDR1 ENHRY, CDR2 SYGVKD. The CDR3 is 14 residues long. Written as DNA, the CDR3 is TGTGCCATCAGTGAGGAGGCAGGCCCAGAGACCCAGTACTTC. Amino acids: CAISEEAGPETQYF.

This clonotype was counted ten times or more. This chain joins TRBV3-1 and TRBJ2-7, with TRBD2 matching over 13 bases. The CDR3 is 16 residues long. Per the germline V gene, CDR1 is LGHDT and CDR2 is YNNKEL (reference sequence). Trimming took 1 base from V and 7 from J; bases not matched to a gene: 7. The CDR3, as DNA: TGTGCCAGCAGCCAAGGGACTAGCGGGAGCCGGGGTGAGCAGTACTTC. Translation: CASSQGTSGSRGEQYF.

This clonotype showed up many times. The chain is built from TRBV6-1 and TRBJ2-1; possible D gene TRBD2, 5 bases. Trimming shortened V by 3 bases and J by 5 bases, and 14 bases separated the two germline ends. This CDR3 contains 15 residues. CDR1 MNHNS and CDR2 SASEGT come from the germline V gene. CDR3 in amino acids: CASSDYLRGHNEQFF. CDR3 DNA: TGTGCCAGCAGTGACTACCTCCGGGGTCACAATGAGCAGTTCTTC.